This entry lists 19 T cell receptor beta chains sequenced from one sample in a study of OX40 agonist ivuxolimab in advanced cancers. The data were produced by immunoSEQ multiplex PCR, yet TCRdb's version contains in-frame clones alone and is incomplete. Seen here are fewer than 100,000 clones, around four fifths observed once, and the top ten hold roughly 0.76%. The sample in question was CD4+ or CD8+ T cells sorted from blood, obtained in a trial of the OX40 agonist ivuxolimab. These receptors were taken from an adult with an advanced solid tumor such as melanoma, head and neck, liver or kidney cancer.

In its sample, this clone was seen once. The chain couples TRBV6-1 to TRBJ2-5; 7 bases agree with TRBD1. Gene TRBJ2-7 matches the end of the DNA better, so the J call may be wrong. The CDR3 is made up of 14 amino acids. The germline CDR1 and CDR2 sequences are MNHNS and SASEGT. In DNA form, the CDR3 reads TGTGCCAGCAGTGCCTACAGGGGTAGGTACGAGCAGTACTTC. Protein: CASSAYRGRYEQYF.

This chain joins TRBV11-3 and TRBJ2-1; D might be TRBD2 (6 bases). Between the trimmed V and J ends, which lost 2 bases and 4 bases, there was a span of 12 bases. Germline assignment: CDR1 SGHNT and CDR2 YENEEA. This CDR3 region has 15 residues. CDR3 nucleotide sequence: TGTGCCAGCAGCTTATTTGCGGGGTCTTACAATGAGCAGTTCTTC. It specifies CASSLFAGSYNEQFF. Together with reference TRBV11-3 and TRBJ2-1, the CDR3 gives the full variable domain: EAGVVQSPRYKIIEKKQPVAFWCNPISGHNTLYWYLQNLGQGPELLIRYENEEAVDDSQLPKDRFSAERLKGVDSTLKIQPAELGDSAVYLCASSLFAGSYNEQFFGPGTRLTVL.

The chain recombines TRBV2 with TRBJ1-3; no definite D call. V was clipped by 4 bases and J by 0 bases, with 7 bases between them. From germline, CDR1 is SNHLY and CDR2 FYNNEI. The CDR3 extends over 14 amino acids. In nucleotides, the CDR3 is TGTGCCAGCAGTGCTTTCGGCTCTGGAAACACCATATATTTT. It is translated as CASSAFGSGNTIYF.

The V gene is TRBV10-3, the J gene TRBJ2-2, with 7 nucleotides matching TRBD1. CDR3 length: 13 residues. The germline V gene encodes CDR1 ENHRY and CDR2 SYGVKD. V shed 10 bases and J 5 bases; nucleotides not matched to a gene: 7. The CDR3 DNA reads as TGTGCCAGTAGACAGGGTCGGACCGGGGAGCTGTTTTTT. Its translation is CASRQGRTGELFF.

J is TRBJ2-1 and V is TRBV5-1; TRBD2 matches 8 bases. Germline V gene data show CDR1 as SGHRS and CDR2 as YFSETQ. V was pared by 1 base and J by 8 bases, with 2 bases of the junction left unmatched. CDR3 length: 13 amino acids. CDR3 loop: CASSLQAGDEQFF. CDR3 DNA: TGCGCCAGCAGCTTGCAAGCGGGAGATGAGCAGTTCTTC.

This sequence joins TRBV19 and TRBJ2-1; D possibly matches TRBD1 or TRBD2 (5 bases each). Germline V gives CDR1 LNHDA, CDR2 SQIVND (reference sequence). V shed 3 bases and J shed 4 bases, with 7 bases lying between them. This CDR3 contains 13 residues. CDR3 nucleotide sequence: TGTGCCAGTAGTATGGGACCGTACAATGAGCAGTTCTTC. It specifies CASSMGPYNEQFF.

CDR3 loop: CASSRQGTEAFF. The DNA of the CDR3 is TGTGCCAGCAGCAGACAGGGAACTGAAGCTTTCTTT. This chain uses TRBV6-1 with TRBJ1-1, with 7 bases that match TRBD1. The CDR3 totals 12 residues. V dropped 6 bases and J dropped 5; count of bases not matched to a gene: 3. Germline-derived CDR1 and CDR2 are MNHNS and SASEGT.

This chain links TRBV15 with TRBJ2-6; 11 positions match TRBD1. From germline, CDR1 is LNHNV and CDR2 YYDKDF (reference sequence). V lost 3 bases, J lost 1 base, and 17 bases stayed unmatched. The CDR3 extends over 22 amino acids. The CDR3 DNA is TGTGCCACCAGCAGGGATCCCCGGACCGGACAGGGGGCATTTTCTGGGGCCAACGTCCTGACTTTC. It yields the protein CATSRDPRTGQGAFSGANVLTF. The variable domain in full, completed from reference TRBV15 and TRBJ2-6, reads DAMVIQNPRYQVTQFGKPVTLSCSQTLNHNVMYWYQQKSSQAPKLLFHYYDKDFNNEADTPDNFQSRRPNTSFCFLDIRSPGLGDTAMYLCATSRDPRTGQGAFSGANVLTFGAGSRLTVL.

CDR3 nucleotides: TGTGCCACCAGCAGCCAGGGGGAGGGCACTGAAGCTTTCTTT. It translates to CATSSQGEGTEAFF. The V gene is TRBV15, the J gene TRBJ1-1; TRBD1 agrees at 7 bases. The germline CDR1 and CDR2 sequences are LNHNV and YYDKDF (reference sequence). The length of the CDR3 is 14 residues. V trimming: 3 bases; J trimming: 4 bases; junction bases outside the gene matches: 5.

V and J are TRBV7-2 and TRBJ1-1, with a tentative D call TRBD1 (5 bases). CDR1 and CDR2 from the germline V gene are SGHTA and FQGNSA. V was pared by 6 bases and J by 7 bases, with 18 bases between. The CDR3 extends over 14 amino acids. CDR3 in amino acids: CASRNPQTAVEAFF. DNA for the CDR3: TGTGCCAGCAGAAACCCCCAGACAGCGGTTGAAGCTTTCTTT.

V gene TRBV11-2 combines with J gene TRBJ2-7, with 7 positions matching TRBD1. Germline V gene data show CDR1 as SGHAT and CDR2 as FQNNGV. There are 14 residues in the CDR3. V was clipped by 6 bases and J by 2 bases; unmatched bases: 7. CDR3 in amino acids: CASRSYRGPYEQYF. CDR3 DNA: TGTGCCAGCAGATCCTACAGGGGACCCTACGAGCAGTACTTC.

About this clone: The junction does not match germline at one end; this may be a read error. The CDR3 is CAGSFLAGAEAFF. The CDR3 bases are TGTGCCGGCAGTTTTCTGGCGGGCGCGGAAGCTTTCTTT. This chain links TRBV27 with TRBJ1-1; D unresolved. The CDR3 is 13 amino acids. Germline V gene data show CDR1 as MNHEY and CDR2 as SMNVEV (reference sequence).

The chain carries TRBV11-2 and TRBJ1-5, with D perhaps matching TRBD1 (6 bases). The CDR3 totals 14 residues. The germline V gene has CDR1 SGHAT and CDR2 FQNNGV. V was pared by 5 bases and J by 3 bases, with 11 bases between. The CDR3 loop is CASSPTGNNQPQHF. As DNA, the CDR3 is TGTGCCAGCAGCCCCACAGGGAACAATCAGCCCCAGCATTTT.

V and J are TRBV19 and TRBJ1-3; TRBD1 agrees at 7 bases. CDR3 length equals 13 residues. Germline CDR1 is LNHDA and CDR2 is SQIVND (reference sequence). Unmatched junction bases numbered 4, after V lost 5 bases and J lost 6 bases. DNA of the CDR3: TGTGCCAGTAGTGTAGGGGGCTCAAACACCATATATTTT. Translated: CASSVGGSNTIYF. Based on the CDR3 plus reference TRBV19 and TRBJ1-3, the full variable domain is DGGITQSPKYLFRKEGQNVTLSCEQNLNHDAMYWYRQDPGQGLRLIYYSQIVNDFQKGDIAEGYSVSREKKESFPLTVTSAQKNPTAFYLCASSVGGSNTIYFGEGSWLTVV.

The chain recombines TRBV19 with TRBJ1-1, with 8 positions matching TRBD1. Germline lookup yields CDR1 LNHDA and CDR2 SQIVND (reference sequence). The CDR3 is 14 residues long. The trim removed 4 bases at V and 3 bases at J, leaving 4 bases unmatched. Written as DNA, the CDR3 is TGTGCCAGTAGTAACCTACAGGGGGACACTGAAGCTTTCTTT. Its protein product is CASSNLQGDTEAFF.

J is TRBJ1-6 and V is TRBV28; D gene unclear. The V gene's germline CDR1 is MDHEN and CDR2 SYDVKM. The CDR3 runs to 13 residues. Trimming left V 10 bases short and J 4 bases short, with 11 bases between. The CDR3 loop reads CATITDYNSPLHF. The CDR3 DNA is TGTGCCACCATAACAGATTATAATTCACCCCTCCACTTT.

The chain joins TRBV6-1 to TRBJ1-1; TRBD1 matches at 8 bases. Per the germline V gene, CDR1 is MNHNS and CDR2 is SASEGT. This CDR3 contains 13 residues. J lost 4 bases, V lost 6 bases, and 4 bases had no gene match. The CDR3 nucleotides read TGTGCCAGCAGCCAAACAGGGGGCACTGAAGCTTTCTTT. It codes for CASSQTGGTEAFF.

This clone showed up just once. This sequence joins TRBV5-1 and TRBJ2-7; 8 bases are shared with TRBD1. Trimming took 4 bases from V and 6 from J; bases not matched to a gene: 12. Per germline, CDR1 SGHRS and CDR2 YFSETQ. This CDR3 is built from 15 residues. CDR3 DNA: TGCGCCAGCAGCGCAACAGGGGGTGGGGTTGTCGAGCAGTACTTC. It encodes CASSATGGGVVEQYF.

The V gene is TRBV10-3, the J gene TRBJ1-4, with TRBD1 identical over 7 bases. Trimming cost V 3 bases and J 3 bases; bases outside gene matches: 7. The CDR3 length is 16 residues. Germline V lookup: CDR1 ENHRY, CDR2 SYGVKD. CDR3 protein: CAISEPGQPSNEKLFF. DNA for the CDR3: TGTGCCATCAGTGAACCGGGACAGCCCTCTAATGAAAAACTGTTTTTT.